This T cell receptor (beta chain) originates from a study of T cells after yellow fever vaccination. CDR3 length: 14 residues. CDR1 is KGHDR and CDR2 is SFDVKD in the germline V gene. The V gene end was trimmed by 6 bases and the J gene end by 4 bases; junction bases not matched to a gene: 5. This clonotype appeared many times. The study made its TCR cDNA through 5'RACE template switching. That step introduced a universal primer site along with UMIs. TCRdb redid the calling of the 5' RACE reads with MiXCR, one entry per CDR3 protein. The table has about 300,000 distinct CDR3 sequences, approximately 8% seen once.

The sequencing here drew on CD4+ T cells sorted from PBMCs, taken 5 days after the yellow fever booster vaccination. The V gene is TRBV24-1, the J gene TRBJ2-1; 7 bases are a match to TRBD2. The TCR originated in a young man who received the YFV17D yellow fever vaccine. In DNA form, the CDR3 reads TGTGCCACCAGTAGTCCTAGCGGATACAATGAGCAGTTCTTC. This gives the protein CATSSPSGYNEQFF.